This T cell receptor beta chain was sequenced for a study of chemoradiotherapy in HPV16-positive cancers. With 3 bases clipped from V and 5 bases from J, the junction kept 4 bases outside the gene matches. Germline V gives CDR1 ENHRY, CDR2 SYGVKD. This CDR3 has 13 residues. Method: immunoSEQ multiplex PCR; TCRdb's copy keeps in-frame clones and lacks some. The sample carries about 68,000 clones, 88% recorded once. This specimen consisted of blood, obtained from a patient who underwent chemoradiotherapy. The chain joins TRBV10-3 to TRBJ2-7, with 7 bases fitting TRBD1. The sequence was collected from a human donor with HPV-associated anogenital cancer. CDR3 nucleotides: TGTGCCATCAGTGAAACAGGGGACCACGAGCAGTACTTC. It codes for CAISETGDHEQYF.